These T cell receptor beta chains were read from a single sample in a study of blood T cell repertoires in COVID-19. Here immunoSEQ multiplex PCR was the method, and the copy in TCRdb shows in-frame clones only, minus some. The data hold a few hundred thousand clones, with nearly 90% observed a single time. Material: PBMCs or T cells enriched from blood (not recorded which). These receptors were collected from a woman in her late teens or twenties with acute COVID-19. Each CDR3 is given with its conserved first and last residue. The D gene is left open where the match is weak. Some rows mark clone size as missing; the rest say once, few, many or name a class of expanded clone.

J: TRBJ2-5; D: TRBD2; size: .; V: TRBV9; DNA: TGTGCCAGCAGCGTAGGGGGTAGCGGGAGGGCCTATGAGACCCAGTACTTC; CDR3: CASSVGGSGRAYETQYF
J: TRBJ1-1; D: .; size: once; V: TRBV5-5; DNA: TGTGCCAGCAGCTTGGGAGGGTCCACTGAAGCTTTCTTT; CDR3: CASSLGGSTEAFF
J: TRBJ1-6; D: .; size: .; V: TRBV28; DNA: TGTGCCAGCAGTTTAGACCAGGGAAATTCACCCCTCCACTTT; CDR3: CASSLDQGNSPLHF
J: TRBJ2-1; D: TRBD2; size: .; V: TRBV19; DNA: TGTGCCAGTAGTAGGCGGACTAGCGGGGACAATGAGCAGTTCTTC; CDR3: CASSRRTSGDNEQFF
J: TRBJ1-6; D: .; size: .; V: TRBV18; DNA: TGTGCCAGCTCACCAGGGCAGGGAAAGAATTCACCCCTCCACTTT; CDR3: CASSPGQGKNSPLHF
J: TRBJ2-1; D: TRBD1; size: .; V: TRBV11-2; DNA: TGTGCCAGCAGCTTAAGGGGGCTGAGAGATGAGCAGTTCTTC; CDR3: CASSLRGLRDEQFF
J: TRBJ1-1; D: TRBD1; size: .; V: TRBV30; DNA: TGTGCCTGGAGTGTACGGGACAGGGACACTGAAGCTTTCTTT; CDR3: CAWSVRDRDTEAFF
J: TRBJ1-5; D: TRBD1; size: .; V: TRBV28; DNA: TGTGCCACCTACCGGGACAGATATCAGCCCCAGCATTTT; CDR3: CATYRDRYQPQHF
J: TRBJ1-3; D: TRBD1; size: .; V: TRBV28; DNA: TGTGCCAGCAGTTCCGACAGGGGTGGAAACACCATATATTTT; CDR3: CASSSDRGGNTIYF
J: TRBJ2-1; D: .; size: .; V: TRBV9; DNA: TGTGCCAGCAGCGTAGAAAGCCTAGCCGGCAATGAGCAGTTCTTC; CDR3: CASSVESLAGNEQFF
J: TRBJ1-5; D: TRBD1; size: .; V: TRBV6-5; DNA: TGTGCCAGCAGTTACCAAGGGGCACAGGGGTCGGCCCAGCATTTT; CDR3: CASSYQGAQGSAQHF
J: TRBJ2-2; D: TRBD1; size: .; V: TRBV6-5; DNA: TGTGCCAGCAGACAGGGGGCGGCCGGGGAGCTGTTTTTT; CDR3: CASRQGAAGELFF